What follows are 29 T cell receptor beta chains derived from one specimen sequenced in a study of cytomegalovirus exposure and HLA in healthy donors. With 60 Vbeta and 13 Jbeta primers, the PCR was carried out. Sequencing used immunoSEQ multiplex PCR; TCRdb keeps in-frame clones, though not all of them. This sample has 150,000 to 200,000 clones, with around 77% found just once. Specimen: PBMCs. These TCRs come from a man aged 45 to 65 in good health and CMV-seropositive.

CDR3 region: CASSFVAREAGELFF. Here the CDR3 DNA reads TGTGCCAGCAGCTTTGTAGCCAGGGAGGCCGGGGAGCTGTTTTTT. This chain links TRBV5-6 with TRBJ2-2, with D possibly matching TRBD2 (6 bases). Germline V CDR1 and CDR2: SGHDT, YYEEEE. Trimming removed 2 bases from V and 6 bases from J, with 14 bases in between. This CDR3 contains 15 residues. The whole variable domain, remainder taken from reference TRBV5-6 and TRBJ2-2, is DAGVTQSPTHLIKTRGQQVTLRCSPKSGHDTVSWYQQALGQGPQFIFQYYEEEERQRGNFPDRFSGHQFPNYSSELNVNALLLGDSALYLCASSFVAREAGELFFGEGSRLTVL.

Regarding this clone: This CDR3 is also generated by other DNA sequences in the sample. CDR3 in DNA: TGTGCCAGCAGTTTAGGACAGAACTATGGCTACACCTTC. Translation gives CASSLGQNYGYTF. The chain recombines TRBV28 with TRBJ1-2; tentative D call: TRBD1 (6 bases). The CDR3 runs 13 residues. Trimming removed 2 bases from V and 2 bases from J, with 6 bases in between. CDR1 and CDR2 from the germline V gene are MDHEN and SYDVKM.

This rearrangement joins TRBV4-3 to TRBJ2-7, with D hard to call. From germline, CDR1 is LGHNA and CDR2 YSLEER. The V and J ends lost 1 base and 2 bases respectively, with 12 bases between them. This CDR3 has 15 residues. The CDR3 reads CASSQAPDTTYEQYF. The CDR3 DNA reads TGCGCCAGCAGCCAAGCCCCAGATACTACCTACGAGCAGTACTTC.

The chain uses TRBV19 and TRBJ1-6; TRBD1 aligns across 8 bases. Unmatched junction bases numbered 2, after V lost 8 bases and J lost 2 bases. This CDR3 has 14 amino acids. Germline values: CDR1 LNHDA, CDR2 SQIVND (reference sequence). The CDR3 reads CASGQGTYNSPLHF. The DNA for the CDR3 is TGTGCCAGTGGACAGGGAACCTATAATTCACCCCTCCACTTT.

The rearrangement links TRBV29-1 to TRBJ2-7; the match to TRBD1 covers 7 bases. V shed 4 bases and J 2 bases; nucleotides not matched to a gene: 5. The CDR3 is 13 residues long. Per the germline V gene, CDR1 is SQVTM and CDR2 is ANQGSEA. For the CDR3, the DNA is TGCAGCGTTGCGCAGGGGGAAACCTACGAGCAGTACTTC. Protein: CSVAQGETYEQYF.

The chain combines TRBV7-8 with TRBJ1-2, with 8 bases fitting TRBD1. The CDR3 consists of 15 residues. V lost 2 bases and J lost 4; bases outside the gene matches: 6. Germline values: CDR1 SGHVS, CDR2 FQNEAQ. The CDR3 spells CASSLTGGQTYGYTF. As DNA, the CDR3 is TGTGCCAGCAGCTTAACAGGGGGACAGACCTATGGCTACACCTTC.

This clone was counted between two and nine times. V is TRBV5-6 and J is TRBJ2-3, with 7 bases that match TRBD1. V shed 1 base and J 2 bases; nucleotides not matched to a gene: 4. Germline assignment: CDR1 SGHDT and CDR2 YYEEEE. The CDR3 is 15 amino acids. The CDR3 DNA sequence: TGTGCCAGCAGCTTGAGACAGGGTGTCACAGATACGCAGTATTTT. This encodes CASSLRQGVTDTQYF.

This clone was recorded once. This rearrangement joins TRBV6-5 to TRBJ1-1, with D hard to call. The germline V gene has CDR1 MNHEY and CDR2 SVGAGI. The CDR3 spans 14 residues. With 5 bases removed from V and 5 bases from J, the gap between germline ends came to 15 bases. The CDR3 spells CASSEIRGWTEAFF. The CDR3 nucleotides read TGTGCCAGCAGTGAAATACGAGGTTGGACTGAAGCTTTCTTT.

This clone was seen more than once but under ten times. The chain recombines TRBV7-6 with TRBJ2-3; TRBD2 matches 8 bases. Germline V lookup: CDR1 SGHVS, CDR2 FNYEAQ. J gave up 0 bases and V 7 bases, and 6 bases lay outside the gene matches. This CDR3 has 15 amino acids. The CDR3 here is CASTQSGGSTDTQYF. The CDR3 DNA reads as TGTGCCAGCACCCAGAGCGGGGGAAGCACAGATACGCAGTATTTT.

This chain joins TRBV28 and TRBJ1-5; 10 positions agree with TRBD1. Germline V gene lookup returns CDR1 MDHEN and CDR2 SYDVKM. CDR3 length: 14 amino acids. The V and J ends lost 8 bases and 6 bases, in that order; junction bases with no gene match: 7. The CDR3 reads CASGGQGIFQPQHF. Here the CDR3 DNA reads TGTGCCAGCGGGGGACAGGGGATCTTTCAGCCCCAGCATTTT.

In its sample, this clone was seen once. The CDR3 here is CASSLLQNSPLHF. The DNA for the CDR3 is TGTGCCAGCAGTTTATTACAGAATTCACCCCTCCACTTT. The chain couples TRBV27 to TRBJ1-6, with no clear D. The V gene lost 1 base and the J gene lost 7 bases, with 5 bases spanning the gap. Per the germline V gene, CDR1 is MNHEY and CDR2 is SMNVEV (reference sequence). The CDR3 covers 13 residues.

V is TRBV27 and J is TRBJ1-6, with D possibly TRBD1 on 6 matching bases. Deletions cut 5 bases from V and 4 bases from J, with 12 bases between. In germline, CDR1 is MNHEY, CDR2 SMNVEV (reference sequence). This CDR3 spans 15 amino acids. CDR3 in DNA: TGTGCCAGCAGTCGTACACAGGGTTATAATTCACCCCTCCACTTT. This sequence encodes CASSRTQGYNSPLHF.

This chain joins TRBV6-1 and TRBJ2-5; the match to TRBD1 covers 7 bases. V dropped 4 bases and J dropped 5; count of bases not matched to a gene: 10. Germline V gene data show CDR1 as MNHNS and CDR2 as SASEGT. There are 15 residues in the CDR3. CDR3 protein: CASSASQGVGETQYF. The CDR3 nucleotides are TGTGCCAGCAGTGCGAGCCAGGGGGTTGGGGAGACCCAGTACTTC.

The rearrangement uses TRBV27 and TRBJ2-7, with 7 positions matching TRBD2. The J segment lost 5 bases and the V segment lost 3 bases, leaving 10 bases of the junction unmatched. Germline V gene data show CDR1 as MNHEY and CDR2 as SMNVEV (reference sequence). The CDR3 contains 15 residues. The CDR3 bases are TGTGCCAGCAGTTTCCTCAGGGAGGGAAAGAACGAGCAGTACTTC. Protein sequence: CASSFLREGKNEQYF.

This clone occurred a few times. The CDR3 loop is CATSRVTFQPQHF. As DNA, the CDR3 is TGTGCCACCAGCAGAGTAACATTTCAGCCCCAGCATTTT. V is TRBV15 and J is TRBJ1-5; no reliable D call. V lost 1 base and J lost 6, with 7 bases in between. Germline CDR1 LNHNV, CDR2 YYDKDF (reference sequence). The CDR3 runs to 13 residues.

Here the CDR3 DNA reads TGTGCCAGCAGTGAACAGGGAGGTAACGGAGAGACCCAGTACTTC. Translating it yields CASSEQGGNGETQYF. The J gene is TRBJ2-5, the V gene TRBV2; a possible D gene is TRBD2 (6 bases). V was shortened by 2 bases and J by 4 bases, with 14 bases between the two germline ends. The CDR3 runs 15 residues. Germline assignment: CDR1 SNHLY and CDR2 FYNNEI. Combining the CDR3 with reference TRBV2 and TRBJ2-5 gives the whole variable domain EPEVTQTPSHQVTQMGQEVILRCVPISNHLYFYWYRQILGQKVEFLVSFYNNEISEKSEIFDDQFSVERPDGSNFTLKIRSTKLEDSAMYFCASSEQGGNGETQYFGPGTRLLVL.

The chain has TRBV11-2 and TRBJ1-2; weak D call: TRBD1 (5 bases). The CDR3 has 14 residues. Germline V lookup: CDR1 SGHAT, CDR2 FQNNGV. V lost 0 bases, J lost 3 bases, and 8 bases lay in between. This CDR3 is CASSLDWGDYGYTF. The DNA of the CDR3 is TGTGCCAGCAGCTTAGATTGGGGGGACTATGGCTACACCTTC.

This chain joins TRBV10-3 and TRBJ1-6, with 10 bases aligning to TRBD1. This CDR3 is built from 14 residues. V gave up 6 bases and J gave up 5 bases; unmatched junction bases: 1. Germline-derived CDR1 and CDR2 are ENHRY and SYGVKD. In DNA, the CDR3 is TGTGCCATCAGGGACAGGGGGAATAATTCACCCCTCCACTTT. Translation gives CAIRDRGNNSPLHF.

The chain couples TRBV6-5 to TRBJ2-2; 7 bases agree with TRBD1. Losses at the gene ends were 5 bases for V and 7 bases for J; bases not matched to a gene: 7. Germline lookup yields CDR1 MNHEY and CDR2 SVGAGI. The CDR3 spans 14 residues. The CDR3 region has the DNA TGTGCCAGCAGTGGCCCAGCAGGGGGCGGGGAGCTGTTTTTT. Protein sequence: CASSGPAGGGELFF.

The chain combines TRBV5-8 with TRBJ2-5; D might be TRBD2 (6 bases). Trimming left V 4 bases short and J 0 bases short, with 13 bases between. The germline V gene encodes CDR1 SGHTS and CDR2 YDEGEE. This CDR3 has 15 residues. The CDR3 bases are TGTGCCAGCAGCCCTTGGGGGAGGTACCAAGAGACCCAGTACTTC. It yields the protein CASSPWGRYQETQYF. The whole variable domain, filled in from reference TRBV5-8 and TRBJ2-5, reads EAGVTQSPTHLIKTRGQQATLRCSPISGHTSVYWYQQALGLGLQFLLWYDEGEERNRGNFPPRFSGRQFPNYSSELNVNALELEDSALYLCASSPWGRYQETQYFGPGTRLLVL.

V is TRBV5-5 and J is TRBJ2-3; TRBD1 might be the D (5 bases). Trimming took 3 bases from V and 0 from J, leaving 14 bases between them. This CDR3 contains 16 residues. Germline V lookup: CDR1 SGHKS, CDR2 YYEKEE (reference sequence). CDR3: CASSSSDKASTDTQYF. The DNA of the CDR3 is TGTGCCAGCAGCTCTTCGGACAAGGCTAGCACAGATACGCAGTATTTT.

This clone has a single count. The chain uses TRBV4-1 and TRBJ1-1, with D possibly matching TRBD1 (6 bases). The V and J ends lost 1 base and 0 bases respectively, with 15 bases between them. Per germline, CDR1 MGHRA and CDR2 YSYEKL. The CDR3 has 17 residues. The CDR3, as DNA: TGCGCCAGCAGCCAAGGAGGACAGATCAGGATGAACACTGAAGCTTTCTTT. Translation gives CASSQGGQIRMNTEAFF.

The chain recombines TRBV12-2 with TRBJ2-5; TRBD2 is the table's D call, not checked against the DNA. TRBV12-2 represents a pseudogene. This CDR3 is built from 14 residues. The CDR3 sequence: CASRLVRGRETQYF. CDR3 sequence (DNA): TGTGCAAGTCGCTTAGTCCGGGGTCGAGAGACCCAGTACTTC.

This sequence joins TRBV6-4 and TRBJ2-3; the match to TRBD1 covers 9 bases. V was pared by 3 bases and J by 4 bases, with 2 bases of the junction left unmatched. This CDR3 has 14 residues. CDR1 MRHNA and CDR2 SNTAGT come from the germline V gene. DNA of the CDR3: TGTGCCAGCAGTGAAACAGGGGGCGCAGATACGCAGTATTTT. This encodes CASSETGGADTQYF.

This rearrangement joins TRBV4-3 to TRBJ1-1; 8 bases match TRBD1. The CDR3 spans 14 residues. In germline, CDR1 is LGHNA, CDR2 YSLEER. V dropped 0 bases and J dropped 7; count of bases not matched to a gene: 4. In nucleotides, the CDR3 is TGCGCCAGCAGCCAAGACAGGGGGCGGGGTGAAGCTTTCTTT. Translation gives CASSQDRGRGEAFF.

The chain has TRBV28 and TRBJ2-5, with D perhaps TRBD2 (5 bases). In germline, CDR1 is MDHEN, CDR2 SYDVKM. There are 16 residues in the CDR3. Trimming cost V 3 bases and J 4 bases, with 18 bases left between them. In nucleotides, the CDR3 is TGTGCCAGCAGTTTCATCCGAGGGCAGGTTGGAGAGACCCAGTACTTC. Protein: CASSFIRGQVGETQYF. The full variable domain, in which reference TRBV28 and TRBJ2-5 provide the parts outside the CDR3, is DVKVTQSSRYLVKRTGEKVFLECVQDMDHENMFWYRQDPGLGLRLIYFSYDVKMKEKGDIPEGYSVSREKKERFSLILESASTNQTSMYLCASSFIRGQVGETQYFGPGTRLLVL.

The V gene is TRBV6-6, the J gene TRBJ1-2; no clear D. There are 15 residues in the CDR3. V gave up 5 bases and J gave up 4 bases, with 17 bases separating them. Germline CDR1 MNHNY, CDR2 SVGAGI (reference sequence). The CDR3, as DNA: TGTGCCAGCAGTCTAGGACTTCTGGGCGTCTATGGCTACACCTTC. This encodes CASSLGLLGVYGYTF.

The chain joins TRBV5-8 to TRBJ2-1; D is possibly TRBD1 (6 bases). Germline V gene lookup returns CDR1 SGHTS and CDR2 YDEGEE. Trimming removed 2 bases from V and 8 bases from J, with 23 bases in between. The CDR3 covers 17 residues. This CDR3 reads CASSLATGSLTDDEQFF. The CDR3 nucleotides are TGTGCCAGCAGCTTAGCGACAGGTTCCTTAACCGATGATGAGCAGTTCTTC.

The genes are TRBV5-4 and TRBJ1-2; 8 nucleotides agree with TRBD1. The V gene's germline CDR1 is SGHNT and CDR2 YYREEE (reference sequence). V was clipped by 0 bases and J by 4 bases; unmatched bases: 5. The CDR3 extends over 15 amino acids. The CDR3 region has the DNA TGTGCCAGCAGCTTGGTGCAGGGGGCTTCCTATGGCTACACCTTC. Translation: CASSLVQGASYGYTF.